This T cell receptor (beta chain) was captured in a study of radiotherapy plus CTLA-4 blockade in lung cancer. Study findings and constraints: The authors reported that early blood T cell clone dynamics, with interferon-beta, best predicted response. Researchers report tumor-derived TCR clones expanding in blood after radiotherapy plus ipilimumab.

Profiling relied on immunoSEQ multiplex PCR, and the TCRdb table lists in-frame clones only, not all of them. Counted here are some 60,000 clones, 70% to 85% occurring once; the ten biggest clones make up 16%. As to this clone: Antigen unknown.

The CDR3 has 14 residues. V lost 1 base to trimming and J lost 8 bases, with 14 bases between them. The germline V gene encodes CDR1 SEHNR and CDR2 FQNEAQ (reference sequence). The V and J genes are TRBV7-9 and TRBJ1-2; D unclear. This TCR was recovered from a human donor with non-small cell lung cancer who had a complete response to radiotherapy plus ipilimumab. Sequencing used peripheral blood, obtained from a patient treated with radiotherapy plus ipilimumab. The CDR3 DNA reads TGTGCCAGCAGCTTAGGACCGCAACTCGGGGGCTACACCTTC. Translation gives CASSLGPQLGGYTF.